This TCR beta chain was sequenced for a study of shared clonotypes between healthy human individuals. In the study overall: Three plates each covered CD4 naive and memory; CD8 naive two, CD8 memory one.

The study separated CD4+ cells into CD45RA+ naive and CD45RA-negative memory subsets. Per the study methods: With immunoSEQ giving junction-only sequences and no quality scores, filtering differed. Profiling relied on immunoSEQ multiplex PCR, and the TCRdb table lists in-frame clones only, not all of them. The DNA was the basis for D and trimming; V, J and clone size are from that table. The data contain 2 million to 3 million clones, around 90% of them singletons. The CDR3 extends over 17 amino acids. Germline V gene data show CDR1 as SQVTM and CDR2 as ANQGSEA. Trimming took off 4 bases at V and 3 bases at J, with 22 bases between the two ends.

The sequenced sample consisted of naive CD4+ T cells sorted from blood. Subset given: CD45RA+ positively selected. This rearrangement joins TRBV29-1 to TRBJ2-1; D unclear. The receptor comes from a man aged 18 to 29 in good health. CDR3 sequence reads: CSVVVEVRTAGYNEQFF. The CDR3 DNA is TGCAGCGTTGTTGTTGAGGTCCGGACGGCCGGCTACAATGAGCAGTTCTTC.